The 26 T cell receptor beta chains reported below all come from one sample, sequenced in a study of brain T cells in children with intractable seizures (dated by TCRdb to about 2021). The sample's time point label, in plain terms: resected brain tissue, or blood drawn just prior to surgery. Libraries came from the immunoSEQ multiplex PCR assay. The source is immuneACCESS, and TCRdb retained only in-frame sequences with V and J called. Part of the clones is not carried over; for the studies checked, unresolved V genes explain less than half of this, and the remainder is unexplained. The sample data list fewer than 25,000 clones, and roughly 92% of these were observed just once. Roughly 6.5% of the sample is in the top ten clones. The specimen comprised peripheral blood, sampled at surgery. These receptors were taken from a boy between 10 and 17 years old with focal cortical dysplasia and intractable seizures.

The chain employs TRBV2 and TRBJ2-5; D is possibly TRBD1 (5 bases). Germline V gene data show CDR1 as SNHLY and CDR2 as FYNNEI. The CDR3 is 15 residues long. V shed 5 bases and J shed 5 bases, with 18 bases lying between them. The CDR3 DNA reads as TGTGCCAGCAGTCCAAAAACAGGCGTGGGGGAGACCCAGTACTTC. Its protein product is CASSPKTGVGETQYF.

V usage is TRBV4-1 and J usage is TRBJ1-1; D uncertain. Germline loops: CDR1 MGHRA, CDR2 YSYEKL. The length of the CDR3 is 18 residues. V gave up 0 bases and J gave up 1 base, with 18 bases separating them. The CDR3 DNA reads TGCGCCAGCAGCCAAGATGCGAGTGGAATCATGGGGAACACTGAAGCTTTCTTT. Its translation: CASSQDASGIMGNTEAFF.

This clone was observed a single time. The chain combines TRBV11-3 with TRBJ1-1; TRBD1 is a possible D gene (6 bases). This CDR3 contains 12 residues. The V and J ends lost 5 bases and 7 bases respectively, with 11 bases between them. Germline V gene sequence: CDR1 SGHNT, CDR2 YENEEA. The CDR3 coding sequence is TGTGCCAGCAGCCAACAGGGTGGTGAAGCTTTCTTT. It codes for CASSQQGGEAFF.

The rearrangement links TRBV29-1 to TRBJ2-1; 7 positions agree with TRBD2. Per germline, CDR1 SQVTM and CDR2 ANQGSEA. CDR3 length: 16 residues. V was pared by 1 base and J by 2 bases, with 8 bases of the junction left unmatched. In DNA form, the CDR3 reads TGCAGCGTTGAAGGCCCTAGCGGATCAACCTACAATGAGCAGTTCTTC. Amino acid sequence: CSVEGPSGSTYNEQFF.

This rearrangement joins TRBV12-2 to TRBJ2-5; whether TRBD2, the table's D call, matches the DNA was not checked. TRBV12-2 is described as a pseudogene. This CDR3 is built from 13 residues. The CDR3 bases are TGTGCAAGTCGCCCCTGGGTCCGGAGCCCCCAGTACTTC. Protein sequence: CASRPWVRSPQYF.

This chain joins TRBV27 and TRBJ1-1; TRBD1 might be the D (5 bases). Deletions cut 4 bases from V and 3 bases from J, with 9 bases between. Germline-derived CDR1 and CDR2 are MNHEY and SMNVEV (reference sequence). The CDR3 runs to 13 residues. The CDR3 coding sequence is TGTGCCAGCAGTTCACAGGTCTACACTGAAGCTTTCTTT. It specifies CASSSQVYTEAFF.

The chain links TRBV6-5 to TRBJ1-1; tentatively, D is TRBD1 (5 bases). The CDR3 has 15 residues. V was cut by 5 bases and J by 0 bases, with 13 bases left in between. Germline lookup yields CDR1 MNHEY and CDR2 SVGAGI. CDR3 loop: CASSRNRNMNTEAFF. The CDR3, as DNA: TGTGCCAGCAGTCGAAACAGGAATATGAACACTGAAGCTTTCTTT.

V gene TRBV5-5 combines with J gene TRBJ2-1; D assignment may be TRBD1 or TRBD2 (6 bases each). Trimming cost V 4 bases and J 3 bases, with 17 bases left between them. CDR1 and CDR2 (germline): SGHKS, YYEKEE (reference sequence). The length of the CDR3 is 16 residues. CDR3 loop: CASSVLRGVVYNEQFF. The CDR3 DNA is TGTGCCAGCAGCGTTTTGAGGGGGGTCGTCTACAATGAGCAGTTCTTC.

V is TRBV7-7 and J is TRBJ2-3; D gene ambiguous. V was trimmed by 1 base and J by 4 bases, leaving 15 bases between them. The germline gives CDR1 SSHAT, CDR2 FNYEAQ (reference sequence). This CDR3 region has 16 residues. CDR3 region: CASSLDPGGKADTQYF. The CDR3 DNA follows: TGTGCCAGCAGCTTAGACCCCGGCGGCAAAGCAGATACGCAGTATTTT.

The chain has TRBV30 and TRBJ1-5, with D possibly matching TRBD1 (5 bases). Trimming removed 3 bases at V and 10 bases at J, with 19 bases between. The CDR3 runs 14 residues. The germline CDR1 and CDR2 sequences are GTSNPN and SVGIG (reference sequence). The CDR3, as DNA: TGTGCCTGGAGCGGGGCGGGACTAGGTAAACCCCAGCATTTT. Translation: CAWSGAGLGKPQHF.

CDR3 in DNA: TGTGCCAGCAGCACCGGGACTACTACCAACAATGAGCAGTTCTTC. Translation gives CASSTGTTTNNEQFF. The chain joins TRBV5-4 to TRBJ2-1; 7 bases match TRBD2. The CDR3 sequence is 15 residues long. With V trimmed by 4 bases and J by 5 bases, 9 bases remained unmatched. CDR1 and CDR2 (germline): SGHNT, YYREEE (reference sequence).

The chain recombines TRBV9 with TRBJ1-2, with D possibly TRBD1 on 6 matching bases. Deletions cut 0 bases from V and 3 bases from J, with 12 bases between. This CDR3 contains 15 residues. Germline lookup yields CDR1 SGDLS and CDR2 YYNGEE. In nucleotides, the CDR3 is TGTGCCAGCAGCGTAGGGGGACAATCCGACTATGGCTACACCTTC. Residues: CASSVGGQSDYGYTF.

This chain connects TRBV29-1 to TRBJ1-2; TRBD1 might be the D (5 bases). The V gene lost 6 bases and the J gene lost 5 bases, with 13 bases spanning the gap. The CDR3 totals 12 residues. Germline CDR1 SQVTM, CDR2 ANQGSEA. CDR3 coding DNA: TGCAGCGTGGCGACAGTCGGGTATGGCTACACCTTC. It is translated as CSVATVGYGYTF.

V usage is TRBV4-1 and J usage is TRBJ2-2; TRBD1 matches 9 bases. CDR1 and CDR2 (germline): MGHRA, YSYEKL. V dropped 3 bases and J dropped 5; count of bases not matched to a gene: 7. The CDR3 contains 16 residues. The chain's CDR3 is CASSHYGTGLTGELFF. For the CDR3, the DNA is TGCGCCAGCAGCCATTACGGGACAGGGTTAACCGGGGAGCTGTTTTTT.

The J gene is TRBJ1-5, the V gene TRBV6-1; D gene ambiguous. The CDR3 length is 16 residues. Between the trimmed V and J ends, which lost 4 bases and 4 bases, there was a span of 17 bases. Germline lookup yields CDR1 MNHNS and CDR2 SASEGT. The CDR3 DNA sequence: TGTGCCAGCAGTGCTCTGGGGAAACCAAGAAATCAGCCCCAGCATTTT. Its translation is CASSALGKPRNQPQHF.

This rearrangement joins TRBV5-6 to TRBJ1-1, with D hard to call. CDR1 and CDR2 from the germline V gene are SGHDT and YYEEEE. This CDR3 spans 13 amino acids. V lost 1 base, J lost 1 base, and 5 bases lay in between. The CDR3 here is CASSLSWNTEAFF. CDR3 nucleotides: TGTGCCAGCAGCTTGAGTTGGAACACTGAAGCTTTCTTT.

The chain is built from TRBV2 and TRBJ1-2; possibly TRBD1 for D (6 bases). This CDR3 region has 13 residues. Germline V gene lookup returns CDR1 SNHLY and CDR2 FYNNEI. Trimming removed 3 bases at V and 8 bases at J, with 13 bases between. The CDR3 region has the DNA TGTGCCAGCAGTGAGGTGGCAGGGGAAGGCTACACCTTC. Amino acid sequence: CASSEVAGEGYTF.

The rearrangement links TRBV15 to TRBJ2-2, with 9 positions matching TRBD2. The junction had 2 bases not matched to a gene; V was cut back by 0 bases and J by 0 bases. Germline assignment: CDR1 LNHNV and CDR2 YYDKDF (reference sequence). This CDR3 is built from 17 residues. The CDR3 DNA sequence: TGTGCCACCAGCAGAGATCGCGGGGGGGCGAACACCGGGGAGCTGTTTTTT. Amino acid sequence: CATSRDRGGANTGELFF.

V and J are TRBV10-3 and TRBJ2-3; perhaps TRBD1 as D (6 bases). V lost 4 bases and J lost 3, with 11 bases in between. Germline values: CDR1 ENHRY, CDR2 SYGVKD. The CDR3 contains 14 residues. CDR3 nucleotide sequence: TGTGCCATCAGTGGGACAGTGGTAACAGATACGCAGTATTTT. As protein: CAISGTVVTDTQYF.

The chain carries TRBV6-5 and TRBJ2-7, with TRBD2 as a possible D gene (7 bases). Germline assignment: CDR1 MNHEY and CDR2 SVGAGI. The V and J ends lost 7 bases and 6 bases respectively, with 22 bases between them. The CDR3 has 15 amino acids. The CDR3 nucleotides are TGTGCCAGCACCTCGGGATTGGGCGGGGGCCCCGAGCAGTACGTC. As protein: CASTSGLGGGPEQYV.

The CDR3 region has the DNA TGTGCCAGTCTTAGCGGGAGGCCCAATGAGCAGTTCTTC. Protein product: CASLSGRPNEQFF. This chain joins TRBV2 and TRBJ2-1; 10 bases fit TRBD2. This CDR3 has 13 amino acids. Germline V CDR1 and CDR2: SNHLY, FYNNEI. Trimming took 9 bases from V and 6 from J; bases not matched to a gene: 5.

The J gene is TRBJ2-1, the V gene TRBV6-4; unclear D gene. Germline CDR1 MRHNA, CDR2 SNTAGT. Trimming stripped 2 bases from V and 2 bases from J, with 4 bases between. This CDR3 is built from 13 residues. This CDR3 reads CASSDGAYNEQFF. The CDR3 DNA reads as TGTGCCAGCAGTGACGGGGCCTACAATGAGCAGTTCTTC.

V gene TRBV19 combines with J gene TRBJ2-1; 9 bases match TRBD2. The CDR3 length is 16 residues. Trimming at V came to 6 bases and at J to 4 bases, leaving 10 bases not matched to a gene. Per germline, CDR1 LNHDA and CDR2 SQIVND (reference sequence). CDR3 sequence (DNA): TGTGCCAGTAGCCGATCGGGACTAGCCAAGTACAATGAGCAGTTCTTC. As protein: CASSRSGLAKYNEQFF.

V usage is TRBV18 and J usage is TRBJ1-6; maybe TRBD1 (6 bases). Germline CDR1 reads KGHSH; CDR2 reads LQKENI. V gave up 2 bases and J gave up 4 bases, with 9 bases separating them. The CDR3 runs to 15 residues. The CDR3 is CASSPGQPYNSPLHF. CDR3 sequence (DNA): TGTGCCAGCTCACCAGGACAGCCGTATAATTCACCCCTCCACTTT.

The CDR3 here is CASSLDRGAGEQYF. The CDR3 bases are TGTGCCAGCAGCTTAGACAGGGGAGCGGGGGAGCAGTACTTC. The chain uses TRBV7-9 and TRBJ2-7, with D possibly being TRBD1 or TRBD2 (7 bases each). The V and J ends lost 1 base and 7 bases respectively, with 14 bases between them. Germline V gene sequence: CDR1 SEHNR, CDR2 FQNEAQ (reference sequence). The CDR3 covers 14 residues.

The V gene is TRBV2, the J gene TRBJ2-7, with 9 bases matching TRBD2. The ends lost 3 bases at V and 2 bases at J; junction bases unmatched: 5. Germline loops: CDR1 SNHLY, CDR2 FYNNEI. This CDR3 spans 15 amino acids. CDR3 region: CASSEASGITYEQYV. In DNA form, the CDR3 reads TGTGCCAGCAGTGAGGCTAGCGGGATTACCTACGAGCAGTACGTC.